These 14 T cell receptor beta chains were sequenced from one sample in a study of vaccination and CD4 T cells after COVID-19. Oncomine TCR Beta short-read sequencing was applied to DNA from cultured CD4+ T cells. TCRdb reprocessed the PCR reads with MiXCR, giving one entry per CDR3 protein. The table includes just under 20,000 distinct CDR3 sequences, approximately 52% detected once. Stated treatment: roughly 10-day PBMC culture with coronavirus spike peptide pools or control peptides (ViraFEST assay). No antigen is known for these receptors. Material for sequencing was CD4+ T cells from blood, cultured in vitro. These receptors came from a human donor who had recovered from COVID-19.

The CDR3 spells CATSRSTGTVVHEQYF. The CDR3 DNA sequence: TGTGCCACCAGCCGTAGCACCGGGACAGTCGTGCACGAGCAGTACTTC. The chain has TRBV15 and TRBJ2-7, with 7 bases identical to TRBD1. CDR1 is LNHNV, CDR2 YYDKDF, per germline (reference sequence). The CDR3 is 16 residues long. V lost 5 bases and J lost 5; bases outside the gene matches: 15.

The gene calls are TRBV12-5 and TRBJ1-5, with D perhaps TRBD1 (6 bases). This CDR3 spans 14 amino acids. From germline, CDR1 is LGHNT and CDR2 FRNRAP. V lost 5 bases to trimming and J lost 6 bases, with 14 bases between them. CDR3 DNA: TGTGCTAGTGGTGCTCAGGGGATGGGTCAGCCCCAGCATTTT. As protein: CASGAQGMGQPQHF.

This clonotype occurred a few times. This sequence joins TRBV7-3 and TRBJ1-6; possible D gene TRBD1, 6 bases. The CDR3 totals 16 residues. The germline gives CDR1 SGHTA, CDR2 FQGTGA. V lost 1 base and J 10 bases, leaving 17 bases between the germline ends. The chain's CDR3 is CASSLRGGASRSPLHF. The CDR3 nucleotides read TGTGCCAGCAGCTTAAGAGGGGGGGCGTCCCGATCACCCCTCCACTTT.

The chain carries TRBV5-4 and TRBJ2-3; 8 bases agree with TRBD2. CDR1 is SGHNT and CDR2 is YYREEE in the germline V gene (reference sequence). This CDR3 has 14 amino acids. J gave up 6 bases and V 4 bases, and 7 bases lay outside the gene matches. DNA of the CDR3: TGTGCCAGCAGCCAAAAGTCGGGGGGGGATACGCAGTATTTT. Its protein is CASSQKSGGDTQYF.

This chain uses TRBV20-1 with TRBJ2-1; 10 nucleotides match TRBD2. Germline V gives CDR1 DFQATT, CDR2 SNEGSKA (reference sequence). This CDR3 is built from 17 residues. Unmatched junction bases numbered 11, after V lost 1 base and J lost 5 bases. This chain's CDR3 is CSARGSQLAGTHNEQFF. DNA of the CDR3: TGCAGTGCTAGAGGGTCACAACTAGCGGGGACACACAATGAGCAGTTCTTC.

The V and J genes are TRBV3-1 and TRBJ1-1, with D unresolved. In germline, CDR1 is LGHDT, CDR2 YNNKEL (reference sequence). The ends were cut back, 2 bases at V and 1 base at J, with 8 bases in the middle. There are 14 residues in the CDR3. This chain's CDR3 is CASSQRQSNTEAFF. CDR3 DNA sequence: TGTGCCAGCAGCCAAAGGCAGTCGAACACTGAAGCTTTCTTT.

V gene TRBV28 combines with J gene TRBJ1-5, with 7 bases matching TRBD1. This CDR3 is 13 amino acids long. Germline assignment: CDR1 MDHEN and CDR2 SYDVKM. V shed 5 bases, J shed 5 bases, and the junction held 3 bases outside the gene matches. The CDR3 spells CASSGQAHQPQHF. The CDR3 nucleotides are TGTGCCAGCAGTGGACAGGCCCATCAGCCCCAGCATTTT. The whole variable domain, remainder taken from reference TRBV28 and TRBJ1-5, is DVKVTQSSRYLVKRTGEKVFLECVQDMDHENMFWYRQDPGLGLRLIYFSYDVKMKEKGDIPEGYSVSREKKERFSLILESASTNQTSMYLCASSGQAHQPQHFGDGTRLSIL.

The V call is TRBV28, the J call TRBJ1-5; possible D gene TRBD1, 6 bases. Germline V lookup: CDR1 MDHEN, CDR2 SYDVKM. Trimming took off 6 bases at V and 10 bases at J, with 22 bases between the two ends. The CDR3 is 15 amino acids. This CDR3 is CASSHQGLGGTPQHF. CDR3 bases: TGTGCCAGCAGCCACCAAGGACTCGGGGGCACCCCCCAGCATTTT. Full variable domain (missing parts from reference TRBV28 and TRBJ1-5): DVKVTQSSRYLVKRTGEKVFLECVQDMDHENMFWYRQDPGLGLRLIYFSYDVKMKEKGDIPEGYSVSREKKERFSLILESASTNQTSMYLCASSHQGLGGTPQHFGDGTRLSIL.

V gene TRBV4-1 combines with J gene TRBJ2-5, with 15 bases lining up with TRBD2. Germline CDR1 is MGHRA and CDR2 is YSYEKL. The CDR3 runs 16 residues. J lost 4 bases, V lost 4 bases, and 4 bases had no gene match. This chain's CDR3 is CASSPGLAGGTETQYF. Written as DNA, the CDR3 is TGCGCCAGCAGCCCCGGACTAGCGGGGGGGACAGAGACCCAGTACTTC.

CDR3 nucleotide sequence: TGTGCCAGCCACCGCGGGCTAGCGGGACACAATGAGCAGTTCTTC. This gives the protein CASHRGLAGHNEQFF. The genes are TRBV6-2 or TRBV6-3 and TRBJ2-1; 9 bases match TRBD2. CDR3 size: 15 residues. Germline V gene sequence: CDR1 MNHEY, CDR2 SVGEGT. V dropped 8 bases and J dropped 5; count of bases not matched to a gene: 10.

This chain links TRBV29-1 with TRBJ2-5; tentatively, D is TRBD1 (5 bases). The CDR3 covers 12 residues. From germline, CDR1 is SQVTM and CDR2 ANQGSEA. V was clipped by 5 bases and J by 5 bases, with 12 bases between them. In DNA, the CDR3 is TGCAGCGTTCTCAGGGCTGGGGAGACCCAGTACTTC. This encodes CSVLRAGETQYF.

V gene TRBV18 combines with J gene TRBJ1-1; D not resolved. The CDR3 runs to 15 residues. Germline lookup yields CDR1 KGHSH and CDR2 LQKENI. V was clipped by 5 bases and J by 10 bases, with 23 bases between them. Here the CDR3 reads CASSSSAAGALGAFF. The CDR3 DNA follows: TGTGCCAGCTCATCATCTGCGGCAGGAGCTTTGGGAGCTTTCTTT.

The V gene is TRBV20-1, the J gene TRBJ2-2, with a weak D call TRBD1 (5 bases). The germline gives CDR1 DFQATT, CDR2 SNEGSKA (reference sequence). The CDR3 covers 14 residues. V lost 3 bases and J 4 bases, leaving 12 bases between the germline ends. Here the CDR3 DNA reads TGCAGTGCTAGGGTAGGGGAAGGCACCGGGGAGCTGTTTTTT. It specifies CSARVGEGTGELFF.

This clonotype appeared a few times. J is TRBJ1-6 and V is TRBV7-9; D remains unclear. V gave up 5 bases and J gave up 0 bases, with 11 bases separating them. CDR1 is SEHNR, CDR2 FQNEAQ, per germline (reference sequence). The CDR3 runs 16 residues. The DNA of the CDR3 is TGTGCCAGCAGCCCCGCAGGAAGCTCCTATAATTCACCCCTCCACTTT. It yields the protein CASSPAGSSYNSPLHF.